One and the same sample provided the 4 T cell receptor beta chains below, sequenced in a study of regulatory T cells in long-lasting Graves disease. The time point is: persistent/refractory GD, antithyroid drugs over 5 years with positive TRAb. Extracted RNA from PBMCs served as the source of the TCR library. To make TCR beta libraries, researchers used iRepertoire HTBI primers and Arm-PCR of CDR3 regions. TCRdb fed the multiplex PCR reads into MiXCR, producing one record per CDR3 protein. The sample shows roughly 300,000 distinct CDR3 sequences, around a fifth of them seen only once. Here the sequenced sample was peripheral blood mononuclear cells (PBMCs), taken when the disease was refractory, from a patient treated with antithyroid drugs. These TCRs come from a female donor with Graves disease.

This clonotype has more than one count but fewer than ten. The chain is built from TRBV15 and TRBJ2-3; D might be TRBD1 (6 bases). CDR1 and CDR2 from the germline V gene are LNHNV and YYDKDF (reference sequence). This CDR3 contains 14 residues. V gave up 4 bases and J gave up 0 bases, with 8 bases separating them. The CDR3 bases are TGTGCCACCAGCACAGGGGTTAGCACAGATACGCAGTATTTT. As protein: CATSTGVSTDTQYF.

CDR3 in DNA: TGTGCCACCAGCAGAGATCTAGGGCAGTCGGACTACGAGCAGTACTTC. It yields the protein CATSRDLGQSDYEQYF. The chain links TRBV15 to TRBJ2-7; D is ambiguous. The CDR3 is made up of 16 amino acids. Between the trimmed V and J ends, which lost 0 bases and 3 bases, there was a span of 15 bases. Germline-derived CDR1 and CDR2 are LNHNV and YYDKDF (reference sequence). The whole variable domain, filled in from reference TRBV15 and TRBJ2-7, reads DAMVIQNPRYQVTQFGKPVTLSCSQTLNHNVMYWYQQKSSQAPKLLFHYYDKDFNNEADTPDNFQSRRPNTSFCFLDIRSPGLGDTAMYLCATSRDLGQSDYEQYFGPGTRLTVT.

This clonotype was seen more than once but under ten times. The J gene is TRBJ2-2, the V gene TRBV4-3, with a tentative D call TRBD1 (6 bases). V lost 3 bases, J lost 0 bases, and 8 bases lay in between. CDR3 length: 15 amino acids. Germline-derived CDR1 and CDR2 are LGHNA and YSLEER. The CDR3 DNA reads TGCGCCAGCAGCCAGGGACATTCGAACACCGGGGAGCTGTTTTTT. This sequence encodes CASSQGHSNTGELFF.

This clonotype has more than one count but fewer than ten. The V and J genes are TRBV7-9 and TRBJ2-4; TRBD1 aligns across 10 bases. V lost 5 bases, J lost 8 bases, and 12 bases stayed unmatched. The CDR3 spans 16 residues. Germline V lookup: CDR1 SEHNR, CDR2 FQNEAQ (reference sequence). CDR3 in amino acids: CASSHNGDRGWDIQYF. The DNA of the CDR3 is TGTGCCAGCAGCCACAACGGGGACAGGGGATGGGACATTCAGTACTTC.